This passage covers 26 T cell receptor beta chains from one sample sequenced in a study of vaccination and CD4 T cells after COVID-19. No antigen has been assigned to these receptors. Cultured CD4+ T-cell DNA underwent Oncomine TCR Beta short-read sequencing. MiXCR, applied by TCRdb to the PCR reads, yields one record per CDR3 protein. The sample lists thousands of distinct CDR3 sequences, over 70% occurring once. The sample's treatment: roughly 11-day PBMC culture with coronavirus spike peptide pools or control peptides (ViraFEST assay). The sample consisted of CD4+ T cells from blood, cultured in vitro. These receptors all come from a human donor who had recovered from COVID-19.

The chain has TRBV20-1 and TRBJ2-3; D remains ambiguous. CDR3 length: 15 amino acids. In germline, CDR1 is DFQATT, CDR2 SNEGSKA (reference sequence). Trimming pared 1 base from V and 3 bases from J, leaving 14 bases between. The CDR3 DNA reads as TGCAGTGCTAGAGGGCCTAGTTGGGGAACAGATACGCAGTATTTT. Amino acids: CSARGPSWGTDTQYF.

The rearrangement uses TRBV7-9 and TRBJ2-3; 14 nucleotides match TRBD2. Looked up from germline, CDR1 is SEHNR and CDR2 is FQNEAQ (reference sequence). The CDR3 spans 18 residues. V shed 5 bases and J 3 bases; nucleotides not matched to a gene: 10. CDR3 sequence (DNA): TGTGCCAGCAGCACAGGGGGGACTAGCGGGGGTTGGACAGATACGCAGTATTTT. Its translation is CASSTGGTSGGWTDTQYF. Based on the CDR3 plus reference TRBV7-9 and TRBJ2-3, the full variable domain is DTGVSQNPRHKITKRGQNVTFRCDPISEHNRLYWYRQTLGQGPEFLTYFQNEAQLEKSRLLSDRFSAERPKGSFSTLEIQRTEQGDSAMYLCASSTGGTSGGWTDTQYFGPGTRLTVL.

V and J are TRBV12-3 or TRBV12-4 and TRBJ2-3; D possibly corresponds to TRBD2 (5 bases). The CDR3 totals 14 residues. Trimming removed 6 bases at V and 2 bases at J, with 12 bases between. In nucleotides, the CDR3 is TGTGCCAGCAGGATTAGGGAGAACACAGATACGCAGTATTTT. It yields the protein CASRIRENTDTQYF.

This chain links TRBV12-3 or TRBV12-4 with TRBJ1-2; 8 bases agree with TRBD1. This CDR3 spans 14 amino acids. V gave up 6 bases and J gave up 6 bases; unmatched junction bases: 9. CDR3 bases: TGTGCCAGCAGCCGTGGACAGGGAAGGGATGGCTACACCTTC. It encodes CASSRGQGRDGYTF.

V is TRBV27 and J is TRBJ2-3, with D possibly TRBD2 on 6 matching bases. V was clipped by 6 bases and J by 2 bases, with 21 bases between them. Per the germline V gene, CDR1 is MNHEY and CDR2 is SMNVEV (reference sequence). The CDR3 consists of 17 residues. The CDR3 DNA reads as TGTGCCAGCAGCCTGTACGACTTGAGGGACTCCACAGATACGCAGTATTTT. The encoded protein is CASSLYDLRDSTDTQYF.

The rearrangement links TRBV7-6 to TRBJ2-1, with 8 bases that match TRBD1. The CDR3 sequence is 14 residues long. Looked up from germline, CDR1 is SGHVS and CDR2 is FNYEAQ. J gave up 4 bases and V 5 bases, and 4 bases lay outside the gene matches. CDR3 bases: TGTGCCAGCAGCCCGGGACAGGCATACAATGAGCAGTTCTTC. It codes for CASSPGQAYNEQFF.

This sequence joins TRBV28 and TRBJ1-1; D ambiguous. Germline CDR1 is MDHEN and CDR2 is SYDVKM. The CDR3 consists of 13 residues. The V end was cut by 6 bases, the J end by 1 base, with 9 bases between. CDR3 DNA sequence: TGTGCCAGCAGACGCACAGAGAACACTGAAGCTTTCTTT. Encoded protein: CASRRTENTEAFF.

This clonotype has a single count. This chain connects TRBV27 to TRBJ1-6; D is undetermined. Germline lookup yields CDR1 MNHEY and CDR2 SMNVEV (reference sequence). V lost 3 bases and J 9 bases, leaving 15 bases between the germline ends. The CDR3 runs 15 residues. CDR3 DNA: TGTGCCAGCAGTTTGGTTGTGTCGAAGGGTTCACCCCTCCACTTT. Its protein product is CASSLVVSKGSPLHF.

J is TRBJ1-2 and V is TRBV15; D unclear. V lost 0 bases to trimming and J lost 6 bases, with 8 bases between them. CDR3 length equals 13 residues. Germline values: CDR1 LNHNV, CDR2 YYDKDF (reference sequence). The CDR3 DNA reads TGTGCCACCAGCAGAGATTGGTTGAATGGCTACACCTTC. It is translated as CATSRDWLNGYTF.

The chain's CDR3 is CATRRVWGANVLTF. CDR3 nucleotide sequence: TGTGCCACCCGAAGGGTTTGGGGGGCCAACGTCCTGACTTTC. V and J are TRBV19 and TRBJ2-6; D gene ambiguous. Germline V gene sequence: CDR1 LNHDA, CDR2 SQIVND (reference sequence). Trimming removed 10 bases from V and 4 bases from J, with 14 bases in between. The CDR3 spans 14 residues. Combining the CDR3 with reference TRBV19 and TRBJ2-6 gives the whole variable domain DGGITQSPKYLFRKEGQNVTLSCEQNLNHDAMYWYRQDPGQGLRLIYYSQIVNDFQKGDIAEGYSVSREKKESFPLTVTSAQKNPTAFYLCATRRVWGANVLTFGAGSRLTVL.

V usage is TRBV7-2 and J usage is TRBJ1-1; tentative D call: TRBD1 (6 bases). This CDR3 region has 14 residues. The V gene lost 5 bases and the J gene lost 4 bases, with 14 bases spanning the gap. CDR1 and CDR2 (germline): SGHTA, FQGNSA. CDR3 nucleotide sequence: TGTGCCAGCAGCCCGGTAGGGGGAAGCACTGAAGCTTTCTTT. Protein sequence: CASSPVGGSTEAFF.

This clonotype is judged large. This rearrangement joins TRBV29-1 to TRBJ1-2, with TRBD1 identical over 10 bases. Germline V CDR1 and CDR2: SQVTM, ANQGSEA. CDR3 length: 16 residues. V dropped 3 bases and J dropped 3; count of bases not matched to a gene: 10. CDR3 loop: CSVEKGQGSVDYGYTF. CDR3 nucleotides: TGCAGCGTTGAGAAGGGACAGGGGTCGGTAGACTATGGCTACACCTTC.

The CDR3 spells CSASGGREKLFF. The CDR3 nucleotides read TGCAGTGCTAGCGGAGGTAGAGAAAAACTGTTTTTT. This chain joins TRBV20-1 and TRBJ1-4; D gene uncertain. V lost 3 bases, J lost 8 bases, and 10 bases lay in between. Germline values: CDR1 DFQATT, CDR2 SNEGSKA (reference sequence). CDR3 size: 12 residues.

This clonotype was counted a few times. The chain employs TRBV6-5 and TRBJ2-7; 8 bases fit TRBD2. This CDR3 has 17 amino acids. Germline V gives CDR1 MNHEY, CDR2 SVGAGI. The J segment lost 0 bases and the V segment lost 4 bases, leaving 11 bases of the junction unmatched. The CDR3 loop reads CASSSGRGAEPSYEQYF. CDR3 nucleotide sequence: TGTGCCAGCAGTTCTGGGCGGGGGGCGGAACCCTCCTACGAGCAGTACTTC.

The CDR3 sequence is CASSEGGQLEQYF. The CDR3 DNA reads TGTGCCAGCAGTGAAGGGGGCCAACTCGAGCAGTACTTC. This chain joins TRBV2 and TRBJ2-7; the D gene is possibly TRBD1 (5 bases). The CDR3 is made up of 13 amino acids. Per germline, CDR1 SNHLY and CDR2 FYNNEI. Trimming cost V 1 base and J 6 bases, with 10 bases left between them.

This clonotype appeared once. The chain uses TRBV2 and TRBJ1-2, with D possibly matching TRBD1 (6 bases). This CDR3 has 15 residues. Germline loops: CDR1 SNHLY, CDR2 FYNNEI. V gave up 5 bases and J gave up 0 bases, with 13 bases separating them. This CDR3 reads CASSSRTAANYGYTF. The CDR3 nucleotides are TGTGCCAGCAGTAGTAGGACAGCTGCTAACTATGGCTACACCTTC.

This clonotype was detected only a few times. The V and J genes are TRBV5-4 and TRBJ2-3; perhaps D is TRBD1 or TRBD2 (5 bases each). The CDR3 runs 13 residues. Germline V gene lookup returns CDR1 SGHNT and CDR2 YYREEE (reference sequence). V was cut by 4 bases and J by 5 bases, with 11 bases left in between. The CDR3 reads CASSPRGRDTQYF. The CDR3 DNA reads as TGTGCCAGCAGCCCCCGGGGCCGAGATACGCAGTATTTT.

This clonotype showed up just a few times. J is TRBJ1-2 and V is TRBV27, with D possibly being TRBD1 (6 bases). Germline CDR1 reads MNHEY; CDR2 reads SMNVEV (reference sequence). The CDR3 is 16 residues long. V dropped 5 bases and J dropped 0 bases, with 16 bases sitting between them. The DNA for the CDR3 is TGTGCCAGCAGTGGGGGGCGGACAGAAGCTAACTATGGCTACACCTTC. This translates into CASSGGRTEANYGYTF.

The chain couples TRBV20-1 to TRBJ1-2; 8 bases map to TRBD1. The trim removed 6 bases at V and 5 bases at J, leaving 8 bases unmatched. Germline V gives CDR1 DFQATT, CDR2 SNEGSKA (reference sequence). The CDR3 consists of 13 residues. The CDR3 loop is CSARSGGGYGYTF. CDR3 coding DNA: TGCAGTGCCAGATCAGGGGGCGGGTATGGCTACACCTTC.

The gene calls are TRBV6-2 or TRBV6-3 and TRBJ2-7; no clear D gene. With 2 bases removed from V and 6 bases from J, the gap between germline ends came to 8 bases. This CDR3 has 12 amino acids. The germline CDR1 and CDR2 sequences are MNHEY and SVGEGT. CDR3 in amino acids: CASSYVQVEQYF. For the CDR3, the DNA is TGTGCCAGCAGTTACGTTCAGGTCGAGCAGTACTTC.

This clonotype showed up just a few times. Written as DNA, the CDR3 is TGCAGTGCTAGAGATCGACAGGGGGCAGGCAATCAGCCCCAGCATTTT. Translated, it gives CSARDRQGAGNQPQHF. The rearrangement uses TRBV20-1 and TRBJ1-5; 10 nucleotides match TRBD1. This CDR3 is built from 16 residues. Germline CDR1 and CDR2: DFQATT and SNEGSKA (reference sequence). The trim removed 0 bases at V and 2 bases at J, leaving 4 bases unmatched.

This clonotype was detected only once. The rearrangement joins TRBV7-6 to TRBJ1-1; D possibly corresponds to TRBD1 (6 bases). The germline V gene encodes CDR1 SGHVS and CDR2 FNYEAQ. The V end was cut by 0 bases, the J end by 1 base, with 12 bases between. The CDR3 is 16 residues long. The CDR3 is CASSLAWGPRNTEAFF. The CDR3 region has the DNA TGTGCCAGCAGCTTAGCGTGGGGGCCCAGGAACACTGAAGCTTTCTTT. Full variable domain (remainder filled in from reference TRBV7-6 and TRBJ1-1): GAGVSQSPRYKVTKRGQDVALRCDPISGHVSLYWYRQALGQGPEFLTYFNYEAQQDKSGLPNDRFSAERPEGSISTLTIQRTEQRDSAMYRCASSLAWGPRNTEAFFGQGTRLTVV.

The genes are TRBV2 and TRBJ1-4; unclear D gene. CDR3 length: 12 amino acids. V lost 7 bases to trimming and J lost 8 bases, with 11 bases between them. Looked up from germline, CDR1 is SNHLY and CDR2 is FYNNEI. CDR3 sequence reads: CASTRGLEKLFF. CDR3 nucleotides: TGTGCCAGCACACGGGGATTAGAAAAACTGTTTTTT.

The J gene is TRBJ2-2, the V gene TRBV20-1; TRBD2 agrees at 9 bases. The trim removed 0 bases at V and 4 bases at J, leaving 6 bases unmatched. This CDR3 region has 16 residues. Germline loops: CDR1 DFQATT, CDR2 SNEGSKA (reference sequence). The CDR3 loop reads CSARDRRGGFTGELFF. In DNA form, the CDR3 reads TGCAGTGCTAGAGATAGGCGGGGGGGCTTCACCGGGGAGCTGTTTTTT.

This clonotype appeared a few times. The chain joins TRBV20-1 to TRBJ1-2; D not certain. Germline CDR1 and CDR2: DFQATT and SNEGSKA (reference sequence). V dropped 0 bases and J dropped 2 bases, with 19 bases sitting between them. This CDR3 spans 17 amino acids. CDR3 sequence reads: CSARDTRPQGANYGYTF. CDR3 DNA: TGCAGTGCTAGAGACACAAGGCCCCAAGGTGCAAACTATGGCTACACCTTC.

The J gene is TRBJ1-5, the V gene TRBV6-2 or TRBV6-3, with D hard to call. The ends were cut back, 6 bases at V and 6 bases at J, with 9 bases in the middle. The CDR3 runs to 12 residues. CDR1 is MNHEY, CDR2 SVGEGT, per germline. As DNA, the CDR3 is TGTGCCAGCAGGGATCGCGTTCAGCCCCAGCATTTT. It is translated as CASRDRVQPQHF.